These 3 T cell receptor beta chains share one sample of origin, sequenced in a study of metastatic and nonmetastatic thyroid tumors. The entire patient cohort was treatment-naive prior to thyroid surgery. TCRdb ran MiXCR on the PCR reads. Of over 65,000 clones in the sample, approximately 12% are singletons; the top ten hold 7% to 10%. Specimen: tumor tissue. The source of these receptors is a female donor with papillary thyroid cancer or a benign thyroid nodule (not recorded which). Some clones in this sample may be carry-over from other donors' samples.

In this sample, this clone is medium-sized (0.01 to 0.1%). The chain uses TRBV12-3 or TRBV12-4 and TRBJ2-7; maybe TRBD2 (5 bases). The CDR3 has 12 amino acids. V was cut by 8 bases and J by 0 bases, with 8 bases left in between. CDR3 in amino acids: CASGTSSYEQYF. Here the CDR3 DNA reads TGTGCCAGCGGTACTAGCTCCTACGAGCAGTACTTC.

This clone was detected a few times. This may be a read error, as it is one base from a much larger clone. The genes are TRBV4-2 and TRBJ2-5; TRBD2 agrees at 8 bases. The CDR3 is made up of 18 amino acids. Germline CDR1 LGHNA, CDR2 YNFKEQ. V lost 4 bases and J lost 1; bases outside the gene matches: 14. CDR3 bases: TGTGCCAGCAGCCTCTGGGTAGCGGGAAAAATCCTCCAAGAGACCCAGTACTTC. Amino acids: CASSLWVAGKILQETQYF.

This clone was seen repeatedly, ten times or more. This chain joins TRBV24-1 and TRBJ2-7, with D possibly matching TRBD1 (6 bases). V was pared by 5 bases and J by 1 base, with 11 bases between. The V gene's germline CDR1 is KGHDR and CDR2 SFDVKD. The CDR3 is 14 residues long. The CDR3 here is CATSAADRSYEQYF. The CDR3 nucleotides read TGTGCCACCAGTGCCGCCGACAGGTCCTACGAGCAGTACTTC.